This is a list of T cell receptor beta chains from one sample in a study of T-cell memory formation after mild COVID-19. TCRdb re-analysed the 5' RACE reads in MiXCR, keeping a single row per CDR3 protein. The sample carries 90,000 to 130,000 distinct CDR3 sequences, 18% recorded once. What was sequenced was PBMCs or a T cell subset sorted from them (not recorded which). These TCRs come from a man aged 18 to 29 who had mild COVID-19 (a few samples of this study predate the infection). Cell type and time point are not known. CDR3s include the opening cysteine and the closing phenylalanine or tryptophan. Each record gives: V gene, J gene, clone size, D gene, CDR3 DNA, CDR3 protein. The D gene is left open where the match is weak. Clone size appears in some rows only: once, few, many, or a class for an expanded clone.

V: TRBV5-4
J: TRBJ1-4
size: -
D: -
DNA: TGTGCCAGCAGCTTGCCCGGATCAAAACTGTTTTTT
CDR3: CASSLPGSKLFF

V: TRBV28
J: TRBJ2-7
size: few
D: -
DNA: TGTGCCAGCAGTTCCCCGGGCGCGGTTCCCTACGAGCAGTACTTC
CDR3: CASSSPGAVPYEQYF

V: TRBV5-1
J: TRBJ2-1
size: few
D: TRBD1
DNA: TGCGCCAGCAGCTTGACGGGGACAGACAATGAGCAGTTCTTC
CDR3: CASSLTGTDNEQFF

V: TRBV5-1
J: TRBJ2-2
size: few
D: -
DNA: TGCGCCAGCAGCTTGGTTGCGGCCGCCAACACCGGGGAGCTGTTTTTT
CDR3: CASSLVAAANTGELFF

V: TRBV3-1
J: TRBJ1-6
size: -
D: -
DNA: TGTGCCAGCAGCACCCGACAGAATTCACCCCTCCACTTT
CDR3: CASSTRQNSPLHF

V: TRBV5-1
J: TRBJ1-2
size: few
D: -
DNA: TGCGCCAGCAGCTTGGATGTTAGGGATGGTGGCTACACCTTC
CDR3: CASSLDVRDGGYTF

V: TRBV11-2
J: TRBJ1-4
size: few
D: TRBD1
DNA: TGTGCCAGCAGCTGGGGACAGGGGGCGGAAAAACTGTTTTTT
CDR3: CASSWGQGAEKLFF

V: TRBV12-3/TRBV12-4
J: TRBJ2-1
size: -
D: TRBD2
DNA: TGTGCCAGCAGTTTTTTAGCGGGCGGCTCCTACAATGAGCAGTTCTTC
CDR3: CASSFLAGGSYNEQFF

V: TRBV27
J: TRBJ2-6
size: few
D: TRBD1
DNA: TGTGCCAGCAGCCCTAGGACAGGCTCTGGGGCCAACGTCCTGACTTTC
CDR3: CASSPRTGSGANVLTF

V: TRBV7-9
J: TRBJ1-5
size: -
D: -
DNA: TGTGCCAGCAGCTTAGAATCAACAGGCGGCAGCAATCAGCCCCAGCATTTT
CDR3: CASSLESTGGSNQPQHF